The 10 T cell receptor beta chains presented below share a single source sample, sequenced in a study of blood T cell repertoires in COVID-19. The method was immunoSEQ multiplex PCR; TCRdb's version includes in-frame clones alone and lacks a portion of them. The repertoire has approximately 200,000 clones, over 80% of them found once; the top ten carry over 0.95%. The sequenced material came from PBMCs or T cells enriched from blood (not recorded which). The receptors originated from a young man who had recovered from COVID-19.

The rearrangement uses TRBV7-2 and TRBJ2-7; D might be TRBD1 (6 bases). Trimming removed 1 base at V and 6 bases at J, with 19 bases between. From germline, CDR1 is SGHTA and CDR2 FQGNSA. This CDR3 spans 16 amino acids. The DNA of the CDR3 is TGTGCCAGCAGCTTAGGTGTAGGGAACAGGGCACCCGAGCAGTACTTC. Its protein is CASSLGVGNRAPEQYF.

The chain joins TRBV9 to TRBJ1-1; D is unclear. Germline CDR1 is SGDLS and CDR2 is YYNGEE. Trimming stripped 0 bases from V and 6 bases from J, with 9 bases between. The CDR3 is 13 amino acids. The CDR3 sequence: CASSVGTLPEAFF. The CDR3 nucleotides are TGTGCCAGCAGCGTAGGTACCCTACCTGAAGCTTTCTTT.

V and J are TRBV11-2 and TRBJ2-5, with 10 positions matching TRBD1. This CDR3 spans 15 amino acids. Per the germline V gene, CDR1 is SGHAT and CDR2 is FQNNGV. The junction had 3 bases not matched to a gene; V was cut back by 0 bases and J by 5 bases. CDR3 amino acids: CASSLDGTGVETQYF. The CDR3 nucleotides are TGTGCCAGCAGCTTAGACGGGACAGGGGTGGAGACCCAGTACTTC.

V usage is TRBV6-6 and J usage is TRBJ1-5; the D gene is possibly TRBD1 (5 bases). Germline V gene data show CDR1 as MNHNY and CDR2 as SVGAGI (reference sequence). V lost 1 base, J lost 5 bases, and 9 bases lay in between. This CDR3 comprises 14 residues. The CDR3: CASSYWGEDQPQHF. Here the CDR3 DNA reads TGTGCCAGCAGTTACTGGGGGGAGGATCAGCCCCAGCATTTT.

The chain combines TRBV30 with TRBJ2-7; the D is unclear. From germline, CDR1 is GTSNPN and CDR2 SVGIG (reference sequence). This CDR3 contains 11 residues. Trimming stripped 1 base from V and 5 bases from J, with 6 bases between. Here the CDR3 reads CAWSGRDEQYF. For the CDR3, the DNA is TGTGCCTGGAGTGGACGGGACGAGCAGTACTTC.

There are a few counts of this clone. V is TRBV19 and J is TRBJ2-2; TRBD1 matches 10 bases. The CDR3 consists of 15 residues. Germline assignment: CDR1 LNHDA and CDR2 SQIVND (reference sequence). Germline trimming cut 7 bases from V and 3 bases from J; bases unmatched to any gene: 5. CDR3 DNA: TGTGCCAGTAAAGACAGGGGGCAGTACACCGGGGAGCTGTTTTTT. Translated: CASKDRGQYTGELFF.

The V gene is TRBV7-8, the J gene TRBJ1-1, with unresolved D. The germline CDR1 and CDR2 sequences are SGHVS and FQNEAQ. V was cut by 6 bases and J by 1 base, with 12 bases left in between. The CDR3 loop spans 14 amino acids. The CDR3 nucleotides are TGTGCCAGCAGACCAACTAGGACGAACACTGAAGCTTTCTTT. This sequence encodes CASRPTRTNTEAFF.

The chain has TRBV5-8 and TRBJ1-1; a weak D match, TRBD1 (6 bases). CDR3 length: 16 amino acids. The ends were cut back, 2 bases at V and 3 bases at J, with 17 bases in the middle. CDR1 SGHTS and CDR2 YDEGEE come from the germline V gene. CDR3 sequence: CASSFGRGRQDTEAFF. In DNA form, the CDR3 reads TGTGCCAGCAGCTTCGGTAGGGGGAGACAGGACACTGAAGCTTTCTTT.

CDR3 sequence (DNA): TGTGCCAGCAGTGATATACGAGCGGGAGGGATGGATACGCAGTATTTT. Translating it yields CASSDIRAGGMDTQYF. This chain uses TRBV6-1 with TRBJ2-3; TRBD2 matches 10 bases. The CDR3 totals 16 residues. V trimming: 3 bases; J trimming: 6 bases; junction bases outside the gene matches: 9. The V gene's germline CDR1 is MNHNS and CDR2 SASEGT.

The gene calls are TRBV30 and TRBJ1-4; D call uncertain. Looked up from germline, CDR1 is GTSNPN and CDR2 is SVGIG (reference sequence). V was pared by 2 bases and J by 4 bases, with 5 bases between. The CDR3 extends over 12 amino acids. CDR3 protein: CAWSTRNEKLFF. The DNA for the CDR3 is TGTGCCTGGAGTACACGTAATGAAAAACTGTTTTTT.